These 3 T cell receptor beta chains share one sample of origin, sequenced in a study of post-analysis software for immune sequencing data. General study findings and limits: A handful of TRBV segments were significantly more frequent in patients than in controls. TRBV5-6, TRBV5-1 and TRBV20-1 were among these segments.

Each TCR beta cDNA library carried unique molecular identifiers. Via MiXCR, TCRdb re-called the PCR reads, giving one row per CDR3 protein. The table records around 770,000 distinct CDR3 sequences, around 46% of them present only once. These receptors' antigens are unknown. The source material was blood. The receptors were sampled from a girl between 5 and 17 years old with multiple sclerosis.

This clonotype has more than one count but fewer than ten. CDR3 nucleotides: TGCAGCGTTGTATCTGACAGGGGAGGAGACGAGCAGTACTTC. Its protein is CSVVSDRGGDEQYF. The chain carries TRBV29-1 and TRBJ2-7, with TRBD1 matching 8 bases. Germline trimming cut 4 bases from V and 5 bases from J; bases unmatched to any gene: 10. Germline assignment: CDR1 SQVTM and CDR2 ANQGSEA. The CDR3 covers 14 residues.

This clonotype was counted only a few times. The CDR3 sequence: CASSRAGSYGYTF. CDR3 nucleotides: TGTGCCAGCAGCCGTGCGGGATCCTATGGCTACACCTTC. The V gene is TRBV12-3 or TRBV12-4, the J gene TRBJ1-2; D remains unclear. V lost 6 bases to trimming and J lost 4 bases, with 12 bases between them. The CDR3 loop spans 13 amino acids.

The CDR3 region is CASSPSSGAGNIQYF. In nucleotides, the CDR3 is TGTGCCAGCTCACCATCGTCCGGGGCGGGGAACATTCAGTACTTC. This sequence joins TRBV18 and TRBJ2-4, with D maybe TRBD2 (6 bases). The CDR3 consists of 15 residues. V lost 2 bases and J lost 7, with 15 bases in between. The germline V gene has CDR1 KGHSH and CDR2 LQKENI. Full variable domain (remainder filled in from reference TRBV18 and TRBJ2-4): NAGVMQNPRHLVRRRGQEARLRCSPMKGHSHVYWYRQLPEEGLKFMVYLQKENIIDESGMPKERFSAEFPKEGPSILRIQQVVRGDSAAYFCASSPSSGAGNIQYFGAGTRLSVL.